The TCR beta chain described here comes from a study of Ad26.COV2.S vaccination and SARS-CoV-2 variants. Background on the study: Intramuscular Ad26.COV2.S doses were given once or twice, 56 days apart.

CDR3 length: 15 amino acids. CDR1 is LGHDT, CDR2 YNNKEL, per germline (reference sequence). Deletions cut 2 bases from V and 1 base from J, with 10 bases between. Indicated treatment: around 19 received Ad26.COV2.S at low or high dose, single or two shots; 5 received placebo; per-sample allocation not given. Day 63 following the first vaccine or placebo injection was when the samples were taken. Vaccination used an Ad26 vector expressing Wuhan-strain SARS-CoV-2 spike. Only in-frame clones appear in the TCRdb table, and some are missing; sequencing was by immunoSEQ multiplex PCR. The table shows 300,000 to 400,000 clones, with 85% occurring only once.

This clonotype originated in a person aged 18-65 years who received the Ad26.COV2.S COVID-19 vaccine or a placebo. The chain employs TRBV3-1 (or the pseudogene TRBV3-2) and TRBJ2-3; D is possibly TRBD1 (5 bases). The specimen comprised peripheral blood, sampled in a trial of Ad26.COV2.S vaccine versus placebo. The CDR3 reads CASSQILGGTDTQYF. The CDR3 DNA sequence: TGTGCCAGCAGCCAAATCCTAGGGGGCACAGATACGCAGTATTTT.